This T cell receptor (beta chain) originates from a study of OX40 agonist ivuxolimab in advanced cancers. Study as a whole: Ivuxolimab was administered intravenously to patients at 0.01 to 10 mg/kg every 2 weeks. General observations from the study: On average, CD8+ T cells showed a greater number of expanded clones than CD4+.

Only in-frame clones appear in the TCRdb table, and some are missing; sequencing was by immunoSEQ multiplex PCR. The sample yields roughly 67,000 clones, around 90% seen once. Germline V CDR1 and CDR2: MGHDK, SYGVNS. The CDR3 consists of 18 residues. V dropped 5 bases and J dropped 1; count of bases not matched to a gene: 9. A remark on this clone: Its antigen is unidentified.

This sequence joins TRBV25-1 and TRBJ2-3, with 13 bases that match TRBD2. This receptor was obtained from an adult with an advanced solid tumor such as melanoma, head and neck, liver or kidney cancer. The sample consisted of CD4+ or CD8+ T cells sorted from blood, taken in a trial of the OX40 agonist ivuxolimab. The CDR3 is CASSTGTSGVAGTDTQYF. CDR3 bases: TGTGCCAGCAGTACCGGGACTAGCGGGGTCGCGGGCACAGATACGCAGTATTTT.